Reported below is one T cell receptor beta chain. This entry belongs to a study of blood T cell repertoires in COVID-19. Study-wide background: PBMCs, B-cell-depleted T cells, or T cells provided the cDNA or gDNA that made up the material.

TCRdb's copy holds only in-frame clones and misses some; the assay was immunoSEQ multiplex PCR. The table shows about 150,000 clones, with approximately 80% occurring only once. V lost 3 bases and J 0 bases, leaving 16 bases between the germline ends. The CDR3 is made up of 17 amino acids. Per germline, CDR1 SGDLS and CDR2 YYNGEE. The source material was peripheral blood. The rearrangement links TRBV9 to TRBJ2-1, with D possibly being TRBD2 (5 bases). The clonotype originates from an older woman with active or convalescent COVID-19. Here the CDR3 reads CASSGGAFFSSYNEQFF. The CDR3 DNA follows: TGTGCCAGCAGCGGGGGAGCTTTCTTCAGCTCCTACAATGAGCAGTTCTTC.